This T cell receptor beta chain emerged from a study of blood T cell repertoires in COVID-19. Some clones are missing from TCRdb's copy, which holds only in-frame ones; the method was immunoSEQ multiplex PCR. The sample contains a few hundred thousand clones, about 91% of which appear only once. Trimming stripped 5 bases from V and 8 bases from J, with 28 bases between. Germline values: CDR1 SNHLY, CDR2 FYNNEI. The CDR3 consists of 18 residues. This chain joins TRBV2 and TRBJ2-1, with a weak D call TRBD2 (7 bases). The sequence was collected from a woman aged 55-70 years with acute or convalescent COVID-19. Sequencing input: peripheral blood. CDR3 in DNA: TGTGCCAGCAGTCGTACTGGGGGGGCGAGAATCCTACCCCATGAGCAGTTCTTC. As protein: CASSRTGGARILPHEQFF.